A single sample gave rise to the 19 T cell receptor beta chains below, sequenced in a study of T cell responses to AZD1222 COVID-19 vaccine. TCRdb's copy holds only in-frame clones and misses some; the assay was immunoSEQ multiplex PCR. The sample has about 190,000 clones, almost 95% seen once. The source material was peripheral blood, sampled on day 0 of AZD1222 vaccination. The receptors were sampled from an adult in good health.

The chain recombines TRBV10-3 with TRBJ2-1; 10 bases agree with TRBD2. Losses at the gene ends were 8 bases for V and 5 bases for J; bases not matched to a gene: 3. Germline assignment: CDR1 ENHRY and CDR2 SYGVKD. The CDR3 is 13 residues long. The CDR3 spells CAIGLADNNEQFF. The CDR3 DNA sequence: TGTGCCATCGGACTAGCGGATAACAATGAGCAGTTCTTC.

V and J are TRBV7-2 and TRBJ2-3; unclear D gene. This CDR3 is built from 12 residues. The germline V and J ends were trimmed by 5 bases and 2 bases, with 5 bases remaining between them. Germline CDR1 is SGHTA and CDR2 is FQGNSA. CDR3 protein: CASSLPTDTQYF. As DNA, the CDR3 is TGTGCCAGCAGCCTACCCACAGATACGCAGTATTTT.

The gene calls are TRBV7-8 and TRBJ1-1; D unclear. This CDR3 spans 12 amino acids. The V end was cut by 3 bases, the J end by 7 bases, with 9 bases between. The germline V gene encodes CDR1 SGHVS and CDR2 FQNEAQ. The CDR3 protein is CASSFEKGEAFF. The CDR3 nucleotides are TGTGCCAGCAGCTTCGAAAAGGGTGAAGCTTTCTTT.

CDR3 loop: CASSSSLLAGRPGETQYF. The CDR3, as DNA: TGTGCCAGCAGTTCAAGTTTGCTAGCGGGACGTCCGGGGGAGACCCAGTACTTC. This rearrangement joins TRBV28 to TRBJ2-5, with TRBD2 identical over 9 bases. This CDR3 region has 18 residues. The germline V gene encodes CDR1 MDHEN and CDR2 SYDVKM. J lost 5 bases, V lost 4 bases, and 17 bases had no gene match.

V usage is TRBV28 and J usage is TRBJ1-5; tentative D call: TRBD1 (5 bases). V lost 7 bases and J 0 bases, leaving 16 bases between the germline ends. The CDR3 runs to 16 residues. From germline, CDR1 is MDHEN and CDR2 SYDVKM. The CDR3 sequence is CASTYKGGVSNQPQHF. Written as DNA, the CDR3 is TGTGCCAGCACTTATAAAGGAGGGGTTAGCAATCAGCCCCAGCATTTT.

This clone was picked up one time. The genes are TRBV7-6 and TRBJ1-2; D uncertain. The CDR3 has 15 amino acids. V lost 1 base to trimming and J lost 7 bases, with 16 bases between them. The germline CDR1 and CDR2 sequences are SGHVS and FNYEAQ. The DNA of the CDR3 is TGTGCCAGCAGCTTAGGGCGGGGTCCGTTATTTGGCTACACCTTC. It yields the protein CASSLGRGPLFGYTF.

This sequence joins TRBV6-5 and TRBJ2-5; D gene ambiguous. This CDR3 has 14 residues. From germline, CDR1 is MNHEY and CDR2 SVGAGI. V lost 7 bases, J lost 1 base, and 13 bases lay in between. In nucleotides, the CDR3 is TGTGCCAGCACCCCCGGCTGGGGCCAAGAGACCCAGTACTTC. Translating gives CASTPGWGQETQYF.

V usage is TRBV3-1 (or the pseudogene TRBV3-2) and J usage is TRBJ1-2; tentatively, D is TRBD1 (6 bases). Germline V CDR1 and CDR2: LGHDT, YNNKEL (reference sequence). The CDR3 extends over 14 amino acids. V gave up 6 bases and J gave up 7 bases, with 18 bases separating them. The CDR3 coding sequence is TGTGCCAGCAGTACCGCAGGGGAAGGGGTTGGCTACACCTTC. It encodes CASSTAGEGVGYTF.

The chain links TRBV7-6 to TRBJ2-3, with unresolved D. Trimming stripped 6 bases from V and 1 base from J, with 2 bases between. The CDR3 totals 11 residues. Germline assignment: CDR1 SGHVS and CDR2 FNYEAQ. CDR3 in DNA: TGTGCCAGCAGAGGCACAGATACGCAGTATTTT. It encodes CASRGTDTQYF.

The chain has TRBV7-9 and TRBJ2-3; 9 positions match TRBD2. Germline V CDR1 and CDR2: SEHNR, FQNEAQ (reference sequence). Losses at the gene ends were 5 bases for V and 0 bases for J; bases not matched to a gene: 6. The length of the CDR3 is 16 residues. The CDR3 protein is CASSEGLASSTDTQYF. CDR3 DNA: TGTGCCAGCAGCGAAGGACTAGCGTCTAGCACAGATACGCAGTATTTT.

The chain employs TRBV6-5 and TRBJ1-6; 7 nucleotides match TRBD1. Germline values: CDR1 MNHEY, CDR2 SVGAGI. Trimming removed 5 bases from V and 8 bases from J; junction bases left unmatched: 6. The CDR3 sequence is 14 residues long. The CDR3 protein is CASSLDRWDSPLHF. CDR3 sequence (DNA): TGTGCCAGCAGTCTGGACAGGTGGGATTCACCCCTCCACTTT.

The genes are TRBV27 and TRBJ1-4, with 9 bases fitting TRBD1. The germline V gene encodes CDR1 MNHEY and CDR2 SMNVEV (reference sequence). The CDR3 length is 17 residues. Trimming at V came to 5 bases and at J to 8 bases, leaving 15 bases not matched to a gene. The CDR3 reads CASSRLGSGTGREKLFF. The CDR3 DNA sequence: TGTGCCAGCAGTCGGCTCGGATCTGGGACAGGGCGCGAAAAACTGTTTTTT.

Only one count was recorded for this clone. The chain links TRBV11-3 to TRBJ2-1; the match to TRBD2 covers 11 bases. The CDR3 contains 16 residues. Unmatched junction bases numbered 13, after V lost 5 bases and J lost 10 bases. Germline assignment: CDR1 SGHNT and CDR2 YENEEA. This chain's CDR3 is CASSGTSGSSSGEQFF. The CDR3 DNA follows: TGTGCCAGCAGCGGAACTAGCGGGAGTTCTTCTGGGGAGCAGTTCTTC. Combining the CDR3 with reference TRBV11-3 and TRBJ2-1 gives the whole variable domain EAGVVQSPRYKIIEKKQPVAFWCNPISGHNTLYWYLQNLGQGPELLIRYENEEAVDDSQLPKDRFSAERLKGVDSTLKIQPAELGDSAVYLCASSGTSGSSSGEQFFGPGTRLTVL.

V is TRBV6-5 and J is TRBJ2-7, with D maybe TRBD1 (5 bases). CDR3 length: 15 amino acids. V gave up 0 bases and J gave up 6 bases, with 15 bases separating them. Per the germline V gene, CDR1 is MNHEY and CDR2 is SVGAGI. CDR3 in amino acids: CASSYSPQGAGEQYF. The CDR3 DNA is TGTGCCAGCAGTTACTCGCCCCAAGGGGCAGGCGAGCAGTACTTC.

This rearrangement joins TRBV27 to TRBJ2-3, with 8 bases identical to TRBD1. V shed 2 bases and J 4 bases; nucleotides not matched to a gene: 8. The CDR3 totals 16 residues. Germline V gene lookup returns CDR1 MNHEY and CDR2 SMNVEV (reference sequence). CDR3 loop: CASSLRRDRLADTQYF. CDR3 nucleotide sequence: TGTGCCAGCAGTTTACGCCGGGACAGGCTTGCAGATACGCAGTATTTT.

J is TRBJ1-5 and V is TRBV4-1, with D perhaps matching TRBD1 (6 bases). CDR3 length equals 15 residues. Germline loops: CDR1 MGHRA, CDR2 YSYEKL. Trimming shortened V by 0 bases and J by 3 bases, and 9 bases separated the two germline ends. The CDR3 here is CASSQEGGANQPQHF. The CDR3 DNA reads TGCGCCAGCAGCCAAGAGGGGGGCGCCAATCAGCCCCAGCATTTT.

The V and J genes are TRBV3-1 (or the pseudogene TRBV3-2) and TRBJ2-1; 12 bases match TRBD2. Germline trimming cut 3 bases from V and 4 bases from J; bases unmatched to any gene: 1. This CDR3 has 15 amino acids. Germline V CDR1 and CDR2: LGHDT, YNNKEL (reference sequence). Written as DNA, the CDR3 is TGTGCCAGCAGCCATCTAGCGGGAGGGTACAATGAGCAGTTCTTC. Amino acid sequence: CASSHLAGGYNEQFF.

This chain uses TRBV29-1 with TRBJ2-5, with TRBD2 matching over 7 bases. J gave up 5 bases and V 3 bases, and 9 bases lay outside the gene matches. This CDR3 has 14 amino acids. The V gene's germline CDR1 is SQVTM and CDR2 ANQGSEA. In nucleotides, the CDR3 is TGCAGCGTTGATTTGGGGAGGGGCCTGGAGACCCAGTACTTC. It yields the protein CSVDLGRGLETQYF. The full variable domain, its missing parts supplied by reference TRBV29-1 and TRBJ2-5, is SAVISQKPSRDICQRGTSLTIQCQVDSQVTMMFWYRQQPGQSLTLIATANQGSEATYESGFVIDKFPISRPNLTFSTLTVSNMSPEDSSIYLCSVDLGRGLETQYFGPGTRLLVL.

The gene calls are TRBV6-5 and TRBJ1-3; a weak D match, TRBD1 (6 bases). V dropped 6 bases and J dropped 4 bases, with 13 bases sitting between them. The CDR3 totals 14 residues. Germline V gene lookup returns CDR1 MNHEY and CDR2 SVGAGI. The CDR3 DNA is TGTGCCAGCAGACCGACCAGGGGCGGAAACACCATATATTTT. As protein: CASRPTRGGNTIYF.